The sequence of this T cell receptor (beta chain) was determined in a study of CD8 T cells in Susac syndrome. Whole-study findings and limits: Regarding the TCR sequencing and HLA analysis, the study admitted that a relatively small number of individuals were involved.

After extraction with the RNeasy kit, about 0.45 to 1 ug of the RNA was reverse transcribed using random hexamers. Amplification of TCR beta CDR3 was carried out by immunoSEQ multiplex PCR, which covered 54 Vbeta and 13 Jbeta segments. TCRdb reprocessed the immunoSEQ multiplex PCR reads with MiXCR, giving one entry per CDR3 protein. The top ten hold 0.09% to 0.15% of the sample, which has over 350,000 distinct CDR3 sequences, around 85% seen once. Points on this clonotype: The antigen remains unidentified.

The CDR3 covers 12 residues. Germline V gene data show CDR1 as GTSNPN and CDR2 as SVGIG (reference sequence). V was trimmed by 4 bases and J by 2 bases, leaving 8 bases between them. The multiple sclerosis controls were treatment-naive patients, and their relapsing-remitting disease was stable or active. TEMRA cells underwent FACS enrichment and CD8+ and CD4+ T cells underwent negative isolation. Sequencing was performed on CD8+ T cells from PBMCs. This chain joins TRBV30 and TRBJ1-1; tentatively, D is TRBD1 (5 bases). The TCR sequence derives from a human donor with multiple sclerosis. Here the CDR3 reads CAWKGVNTEAFF. The CDR3 DNA reads TGTGCCTGGAAAGGGGTAAACACTGAAGCTTTCTTT.